The T cell receptor (beta chain) under discussion was sequenced for a study of early stage breast cancer tumors. Study information: Approximately 10-fold was the mean read coverage per sample.

This CDR3 has 17 amino acids. The V gene end was trimmed by 0 bases and the J gene end by 1 base; junction bases not matched to a gene: 4. Germline assignment: CDR1 SGHVS and CDR2 FNYEAQ. Libraries were prepared by immunoSEQ multiplex PCR; TCRdb keeps only in-frame clonotypes and omits some of them. Of 51,000 or so clones in the sample, approximately 80% were seen once. The sequence was collected from a person aged 50 to 59 with breast cancer. Sequenced sample: blood. The gene calls are TRBV7-6 and TRBJ2-2; 8 bases fit TRBD2. Here the CDR3 DNA reads TGTGCCAGCAGCTTAGCACCCCTAGCGGGGAACACCGGGGAGCTGTTTTTT. Protein: CASSLAPLAGNTGELFF. Full variable domain (rest looked up from reference TRBV7-6 and TRBJ2-2): GAGVSQSPRYKVTKRGQDVALRCDPISGHVSLYWYRQALGQGPEFLTYFNYEAQQDKSGLPNDRFSAERPEGSISTLTIQRTEQRDSAMYRCASSLAPLAGNTGELFFGEGSRLTVL.